In its sample, the clone carrying this T cell receptor (beta chain) was seen many times. The read gets to within 3 residues of the CDR3 end, and the germline J gene fills in the rest. These data come from a study of T cell clonality in common variable immunodeficiency. Each donor provided about 5 to 9 ml of heparinized whole blood. With V trimmed by 5 bases and J by 3 bases, 7 bases remained unmatched. The CDR3 covers 15 residues. The V gene's germline CDR1 is SGHTA and CDR2 FQGNSA. Equal genomic DNA amounts from CVID and control samples were sequenced. Sequencing was performed with immunoSEQ multiplex PCR; in TCRdb, only in-frame clones are kept and a portion is missing. The data show under 45,000 clones, with none appearing a single time.

The sequence derives from a person aged 18 to 70 in good health. This rearrangement joins TRBV7-2 to TRBJ1-2, with TRBD1 matching 9 bases. The sequencing sample was made of peripheral blood mononuclear cells. The CDR3 loop reads CASSTRTGDHYGYTF. CDR3 DNA (partial): TGTGCCAGCAGCACCAGGACAGGGGATCACTATGGC.